This TCR beta chain emerged from a study of T-cell memory formation after mild COVID-19. TCRdb recomputed calls from the 5' RACE reads with MiXCR, one row per CDR3 protein. The sample yields 350,000 to 450,000 distinct CDR3 sequences, more than 20% seen once. This clonotype was detected only a few times. There are 13 residues in the CDR3. V was shortened by 2 bases and J by 10 bases, with 15 bases between the two germline ends. Germline CDR1 SGHRS, CDR2 YFSETQ. Sequencing input: PBMCs or a T cell subset sorted from them (not recorded which). The receptor's source is an adult woman who had mild COVID-19 (a few samples of this study predate the infection). Cell type and time point are not known. The rearrangement uses TRBV5-1 and TRBJ1-1, with D possibly matching TRBD1 (5 bases). The CDR3 DNA reads TGCGCCAGCAGCTTAAGGGACGGGGATCGAGCTTTCTTT. Encoded protein: CASSLRDGDRAFF. Based on the CDR3 plus reference TRBV5-1 and TRBJ1-1, the full variable domain is KAGVTQTPRYLIKTRGQQVTLSCSPISGHRSVSWYQQTPGQGLQFLFEYFSETQRNKGNFPGRFSGRQFSNSRSEMNVSTLELGDSALYLCASSLRDGDRAFFGQGTRLTVV.